Following are 30 T cell receptor beta chains from one sample sequenced in a study of Ad26.COV2.S vaccination and SARS-CoV-2 variants. Sequencing was performed with immunoSEQ multiplex PCR; in TCRdb, only in-frame clones are kept and a portion is missing. This sample yields a few hundred thousand clones, of which 89% are seen a single time; 1.9% belongs to the top ten. The treatment: some 19 received Ad26.COV2.S at low or high dose, single or two shots; about 5 received placebo; per-sample allocation not given. The study sampled participants on day 63 after the first vaccine or placebo injection. The sample here was peripheral blood, taken in a trial of Ad26.COV2.S vaccine versus placebo. Receptors originate from a person aged 18-60 years who received the Ad26.COV2.S COVID-19 vaccine or a placebo.

The chain couples TRBV7-6 to TRBJ2-7; D is unresolved. The CDR3 runs to 11 residues. Germline V gene lookup returns CDR1 SGHVS and CDR2 FNYEAQ. The V end lost 5 bases, the J end lost 3 bases, and 5 bases lay between the germline ends. The CDR3 loop is CASSPSYEQYF. CDR3 sequence (DNA): TGTGCCAGCAGCCCTAGCTACGAGCAGTACTTC.

The chain links TRBV29-1 to TRBJ2-7; D is unclear. The CDR3 has 11 residues. The germline CDR1 and CDR2 sequences are SQVTM and ANQGSEA. Trimming pared 4 bases from V and 2 bases from J, leaving 6 bases between. Written as DNA, the CDR3 is TGCAGCGTTGGCCCGACCTACGAGCAGTACTTC. It codes for CSVGPTYEQYF.

The CDR3 loop is CAWTQRSSTDTQYF. The CDR3 bases are TGTGCCTGGACACAGCGGAGCAGCACAGATACGCAGTATTTT. This rearrangement joins TRBV30 to TRBJ2-3; weak D call: TRBD2 (5 bases). The CDR3 is made up of 14 amino acids. From germline, CDR1 is GTSNPN and CDR2 SVGIG (reference sequence). V was shortened by 4 bases and J by 0 bases, with 11 bases between the two germline ends.

The genes are TRBV4-3 and TRBJ1-2; D ambiguous. This CDR3 is built from 14 residues. V dropped 0 bases and J dropped 4 bases, with 9 bases sitting between them. Germline V gene sequence: CDR1 LGHNA, CDR2 YSLEER. The CDR3 coding sequence is TGCGCCAGCAGCCAAGAAGGACGCGCCTATGGCTACACCTTC. It yields the protein CASSQEGRAYGYTF.

The V gene is TRBV14, the J gene TRBJ1-2, with D perhaps TRBD1 (5 bases). The CDR3 has 15 residues. V gave up 0 bases and J gave up 7 bases, with 15 bases separating them. CDR1 and CDR2 from the germline V gene are SGHDN and FVKESK. CDR3 DNA sequence: TGTGCCAGCAGCCAAGATCGCGGGGGAGGTGGTGGCTACACCTTC. Protein: CASSQDRGGGGGYTF.

The chain uses TRBV3-1 (or the pseudogene TRBV3-2) and TRBJ1-4; D gene unclear. The CDR3 contains 13 residues. The V gene's germline CDR1 is LGHDT and CDR2 YNNKEL (reference sequence). V shed 5 bases and J shed 3 bases, with 7 bases lying between them. Here the CDR3 reads CASSGVPNEKLFF. DNA of the CDR3: TGTGCCAGCAGCGGGGTGCCTAATGAAAAACTGTTTTTT.

The chain is built from TRBV5-1 and TRBJ2-2; 7 bases fit TRBD1. Looked up from germline, CDR1 is SGHRS and CDR2 is YFSETQ. The CDR3 covers 17 residues. V lost 1 base, J lost 1 base, and 7 bases stayed unmatched. The CDR3 is CASSLKDRHLNTGELFF. In DNA form, the CDR3 reads TGCGCCAGCAGCTTGAAGGACAGGCACCTGAACACCGGGGAGCTGTTTTTT. Supplemented by reference TRBV5-1 and TRBJ2-2, the full variable domain reads KAGVTQTPRYLIKTRGQQVTLSCSPISGHRSVSWYQQTPGQGLQFLFEYFSETQRNKGNFPGRFSGRQFSNSRSEMNVSTLELGDSALYLCASSLKDRHLNTGELFFGEGSRLTVL.

The chain joins TRBV30 to TRBJ2-2; the match to TRBD2 covers 9 bases. The CDR3 has 13 residues. V shed 8 bases and J 4 bases; nucleotides not matched to a gene: 5. Germline V lookup: CDR1 GTSNPN, CDR2 SVGIG (reference sequence). Here the CDR3 reads CAQREAPTGELFF. CDR3 coding DNA: TGTGCCCAGCGGGAGGCTCCCACCGGGGAGCTGTTTTTT.

This chain joins TRBV2 and TRBJ1-2; D unresolved. V gave up 2 bases and J gave up 0 bases, with 7 bases separating them. Germline-derived CDR1 and CDR2 are SNHLY and FYNNEI. The CDR3 is 14 amino acids. The CDR3 is CASSEMGANYGYTF. CDR3 DNA sequence: TGTGCCAGCAGTGAAATGGGAGCTAACTATGGCTACACCTTC. The full variable domain, completed using reference TRBV2 and TRBJ1-2, is EPEVTQTPSHQVTQMGQEVILRCVPISNHLYFYWYRQILGQKVEFLVSFYNNEISEKSEIFDDQFSVERPDGSNFTLKIRSTKLEDSAMYFCASSEMGANYGYTFGSGTRLTVV.

This sequence joins TRBV6-1 and TRBJ1-1; D gene ambiguous. The ends were cut back, 2 bases at V and 3 bases at J, with 10 bases in the middle. There are 14 residues in the CDR3. The germline V gene has CDR1 MNHNS and CDR2 SASEGT. In DNA, the CDR3 is TGTGCCAGCAGTGAAATAGATAGGGACACTGAAGCTTTCTTT. Its translation is CASSEIDRDTEAFF.

The chain uses TRBV11-2 and TRBJ1-3, with D unresolved. The CDR3 runs 13 residues. The germline V gene encodes CDR1 SGHAT and CDR2 FQNNGV. Between the trimmed V and J ends, which lost 5 bases and 4 bases, there was a span of 9 bases. CDR3 region: CASSHSQGNTIYF. The CDR3 DNA reads TGTGCCAGCAGCCACTCACAGGGAAACACCATATATTTT.

V gene TRBV7-2 combines with J gene TRBJ2-7; no definite D call. The CDR3 contains 15 residues. Trimming stripped 0 bases from V and 3 bases from J, with 12 bases between. From germline, CDR1 is SGHTA and CDR2 FQGNSA. CDR3 sequence (DNA): TGTGCCAGCAGCTTAGCGGTTAGCCTATTCTACGAGCAGTACTTC. Protein sequence: CASSLAVSLFYEQYF.

This clone was counted once. V gene TRBV9 combines with J gene TRBJ2-5; perhaps TRBD1 as D (5 bases). This CDR3 has 13 amino acids. V was cut by 0 bases and J by 3 bases, with 6 bases left in between. Germline-derived CDR1 and CDR2 are SGDLS and YYNGEE. The CDR3, as DNA: TGTGCCAGCAGCGTAGCCAGGGAAGAGACCCAGTACTTC. Its protein is CASSVAREETQYF.

This chain joins TRBV5-6 and TRBJ2-7, with a possible D match to TRBD2 (5 bases). CDR1 and CDR2 (germline): SGHDT, YYEEEE. This CDR3 has 12 residues. Between the trimmed V and J ends, which lost 0 bases and 7 bases, there was a span of 8 bases. The CDR3 spells CASSLGEGEQYF. For the CDR3, the DNA is TGTGCCAGCAGCTTGGGAGAGGGTGAGCAGTACTTC. Variable domain in full (rest from reference TRBV5-6 and TRBJ2-7): DAGVTQSPTHLIKTRGQQVTLRCSPKSGHDTVSWYQQALGQGPQFIFQYYEEEERQRGNFPDRFSGHQFPNYSSELNVNALLLGDSALYLCASSLGEGEQYFGPGTRLTVT.

The V gene is TRBV29-1, the J gene TRBJ1-2; maybe TRBD1 (5 bases). The CDR3 sequence is 12 residues long. Trimming left V 6 bases short and J 3 bases short, with 11 bases between. Germline V gene sequence: CDR1 SQVTM, CDR2 ANQGSEA. CDR3 DNA: TGCAGCGTACAGGACCCTGACTATGGCTACACCTTC. Translation: CSVQDPDYGYTF.

The chain combines TRBV24-1 with TRBJ2-1; 9 bases match TRBD1. The CDR3 spans 15 residues. CDR1 is KGHDR, CDR2 SFDVKD, per germline. V lost 6 bases and J lost 2; bases outside the gene matches: 4. In nucleotides, the CDR3 is TGTGCCACCAGTCCGACAGGGGGGGCCTACAATGAGCAGTTCTTC. Translating it yields CATSPTGGAYNEQFF.

This clone was counted a single time. This chain connects TRBV19 to TRBJ2-1; 8 bases map to TRBD2. The CDR3 sequence is 16 residues long. The J segment lost 0 bases and the V segment lost 3 bases, leaving 4 bases of the junction unmatched. Germline V gene data show CDR1 as LNHDA and CDR2 as SQIVND (reference sequence). CDR3 DNA: TGTGCCAGTAGTATGTCCGGGACTAGCTCCTACAATGAGCAGTTCTTC. This sequence encodes CASSMSGTSSYNEQFF.

The chain recombines TRBV3-1 (or the pseudogene TRBV3-2) with TRBJ1-1; possible D gene TRBD1, 6 bases. Germline-derived CDR1 and CDR2 are LGHDT and YNNKEL (reference sequence). Trimming left V 8 bases short and J 0 bases short, with 10 bases between. The CDR3 length is 13 residues. CDR3 sequence reads: CASRGQMNTEAFF. The DNA for the CDR3 is TGTGCCAGCCGCGGACAGATGAACACTGAAGCTTTCTTT.

This clone has just a few counts. The CDR3 bases are TGTGCCAGCAGCCTCGGGACCGGGGAGCTGTTTTTT. It is translated as CASSLGTGELFF. V and J are TRBV7-3 and TRBJ2-2; D remains ambiguous. The CDR3 has 12 amino acids. Germline V CDR1 and CDR2: SGHTA, FQGTGA. V lost 5 bases to trimming and J lost 5 bases, with 6 bases between them.

This chain connects TRBV24-1 to TRBJ2-4; tentative D call: TRBD2 (6 bases). Germline V gives CDR1 KGHDR, CDR2 SFDVKD. The V gene lost 4 bases and the J gene lost 1 base, with 13 bases spanning the gap. The CDR3 length is 16 residues. The CDR3 protein is CATSDRRSGAKNIQYF. Here the CDR3 DNA reads TGTGCCACCAGTGACAGGAGAAGCGGGGCCAAAAACATTCAGTACTTC.

The chain uses TRBV24-1 and TRBJ1-2; D remains unclear. The CDR3 totals 12 residues. Per germline, CDR1 KGHDR and CDR2 SFDVKD. V lost 9 bases and J 3 bases, leaving 10 bases between the germline ends. CDR3 in DNA: TGTGCCACCTGGGATCGTTACTATGGCTACACCTTC. Translated, it gives CATWDRYYGYTF.

For the CDR3, the DNA is TGTGCCAGCAGTTACCTCAAGGGGACCGCTAACTATGGCTACACCTTC. Translating it yields CASSYLKGTANYGYTF. This sequence joins TRBV6-5 and TRBJ1-2, with a tentative D call TRBD1 (5 bases). This CDR3 region has 16 residues. CDR1 and CDR2 from the germline V gene are MNHEY and SVGAGI. Trimming pared 2 bases from V and 0 bases from J, leaving 13 bases between.

This clone has only one observation. V gene TRBV5-1 combines with J gene TRBJ1-4, with TRBD1 matching 8 bases. V was pared by 5 bases and J by 6 bases, with 6 bases of the junction left unmatched. CDR3 length: 14 residues. Germline V gene data show CDR1 as SGHRS and CDR2 as YFSETQ. CDR3 nucleotide sequence: TGCGCCAGCAGGTCCGGGACAGGAGATGAAAAACTGTTTTTT. As protein: CASRSGTGDEKLFF.

The J gene is TRBJ2-7, the V gene TRBV6-5; D is possibly TRBD1 (6 bases). This CDR3 has 12 amino acids. The ends were cut back, 6 bases at V and 9 bases at J, with 15 bases in the middle. Per germline, CDR1 MNHEY and CDR2 SVGAGI. The CDR3 sequence: CASSQTGQTQYF. As DNA, the CDR3 is TGTGCCAGCAGCCAAACTGGACAGACGCAGTACTTC.

The J gene is TRBJ1-6, the V gene TRBV30, with no clear D. Trimming stripped 0 bases from V and 7 bases from J, with 7 bases between. Per the germline V gene, CDR1 is GTSNPN and CDR2 is SVGIG (reference sequence). The CDR3 extends over 13 amino acids. DNA of the CDR3: TGTGCCTGGAGTGTACGAACCAATTCACCCCTCCACTTT. Encoded protein: CAWSVRTNSPLHF. The full variable domain, with the rest looked up from reference TRBV30 and TRBJ1-6, is SQTIHQWPATLVQPVGSPLSLECTVEGTSNPNLYWYRQAAGRGLQLLFYSVGIGQISSEVPQNLSASRPQDRQFILSSKKLLLSDSGFYLCAWSVRTNSPLHFGNGTRLTVT.

V usage is TRBV3-1 (or the pseudogene TRBV3-2) and J usage is TRBJ1-2; the D is unclear. Germline loops: CDR1 LGHDT, CDR2 YNNKEL (reference sequence). V was trimmed by 4 bases and J by 4 bases, leaving 7 bases between them. This CDR3 has 12 residues. This CDR3 is CASSLAPYGYTF. The CDR3 coding sequence is TGTGCCAGCAGCCTAGCACCCTATGGCTACACCTTC.

Here the CDR3 reads CASSQGIGKPGTSVGNEQFF. The CDR3 DNA is TGCGCCAGCAGCCAAGGCATCGGAAAGCCCGGGACTAGCGTAGGAAATGAGCAGTTCTTC. J is TRBJ2-1 and V is TRBV4-1; the match to TRBD2 covers 10 bases. CDR3 size: 20 residues. CDR1 and CDR2 from the germline V gene are MGHRA and YSYEKL. V trimming: 1 base; J trimming: 7 bases; junction bases outside the gene matches: 19.

The rearrangement links TRBV6-2 or TRBV6-3 to TRBJ2-5, with 7 bases aligning to TRBD1. CDR1 MNHEY and CDR2 SVGEGT come from the germline V gene. With 5 bases clipped from V and 6 bases from J, the junction kept 3 bases outside the gene matches. The CDR3 is 12 residues long. As DNA, the CDR3 is TGTGCCAGCAGTCGACAGGGACAGACCCAGTACTTC. Encoded protein: CASSRQGQTQYF.

This sequence joins TRBV5-1 and TRBJ1-1; D ambiguous. The V and J ends lost 0 bases and 1 base respectively, with 13 bases between them. CDR3 length: 16 amino acids. Germline-derived CDR1 and CDR2 are SGHRS and YFSETQ. CDR3 coding DNA: TGCGCCAGCAGCTTGGAATTCCCTGCAAGGAACACTGAAGCTTTCTTT. It yields the protein CASSLEFPARNTEAFF.

A word on this clone: Other nucleotide sequences in the sample specify the same CDR3. The chain joins TRBV30 to TRBJ2-1, with D hard to call. The CDR3 extends over 12 amino acids. V was shortened by 0 bases and J by 7 bases, with 7 bases between the two germline ends. The germline V gene encodes CDR1 GTSNPN and CDR2 SVGIG (reference sequence). DNA for the CDR3: TGTGCCTGGAGTGTATCAGGAAATGAGCAGTTCTTC. Translation: CAWSVSGNEQFF.